This TCR beta chain was captured by sequencing in a study of cytomegalovirus exposure and HLA in healthy donors. PCR primers comprised 60 Vbeta and 13 Jbeta primers. Profiled with immunoSEQ multiplex PCR; TCRdb holds only in-frame clones, not every one. Of roughly 120,000 clones listed, about 79% are singletons. All the people who gave samples were healthy bone marrow donors. With regard to this clone: Its specificity is not known.

Study-wide findings and caveats: Clonal expansion, a later analysis showed, was greater in HLA-associated TCR beta chains than in equally common others. There were some public TCRs occurring in many donors, but most TCR sequences were rare. Association with HLA alleles at 0.05 false discovery rate was found for around 17,000 TCR beta sequences in a later analysis.

This clonotype was sampled from a man between 18 and 35 years old in good health and CMV-seronegative. Input material: PBMCs.

The CDR3 nucleotides read TGCGCCAGCAGTCAATCGAATTACTTCGAATATAGCAATCAGCCCCAGCATTTT. This codes for CASSQSNYFEYSNQPQHF. The chain has TRBV23-1 and TRBJ1-5; D is unclear. TRBV23-1 carries the ORF label, with uncertain function. V lost 0 bases and J 0 bases, leaving 15 bases between the germline ends. The CDR3 loop spans 18 amino acids.